This T cell receptor (beta chain) was documented in a study of read filtering for tumor transcriptome and immune sequencing (dated by TCRdb to 2020 to 2021). Regarding the study in general: The cohort was composed of 17 to 20 male and 14 female patients, with a mean age of 65.9 years and an age range of roughly 40 to 85. By revised international staging, eight or nine patients were R-ISS I, some 17 were R-ISS II and over 5 were R-ISS III. Whole-transcriptome libraries were prepared with the TruSeq RNA Access Library Prep Kit after DNase treatment. Per sample, about 4.05 to 10.27 million TCR-region mapped reads were obtained with IR-seq, compared with only about 85 to 1273 with RNA-seq. Using the same bone marrow samples, the study compared TCR repertoires obtained by targeted immune repertoire sequencing with those obtained by bulk whole-transcriptome sequencing. As a main aim, a read-filtering strategy for immune repertoire data was addressed, with the specific question being whether clonotypes supported by a single read should be removed.

V sheds 6 bases and J sheds 1 base, leaving 18 bases between their ends. CDR1 and CDR2 are drawn from the germline V gene: SGHTA, FQGNSA. Measured from the cysteine to the phenylalanine, the CDR3 is 16 residues long. CDR3 DNA only is kept here, 48 bases in frame from base 1. TCR libraries were built from approximately 0.4 ug RNA with the Immunoverse kit, using molecular barcoded adaptors covering alpha/delta and beta/gamma chains. TCR library preparation used the same RNA that was used for transcriptome sequencing. Sequencing of TCR libraries was carried out on an Illumina HiSeq 4000 with 2 x 150 cycles. The published analysis was carried out like this. Using MiXCR, which included quality filtering and error correction, TCR reads were aligned to human V, D, J and C references and then assembled into CDR3 clonotypes. The tcR package in R was used to analyze clonotype counts and gene usage diversity. Raw mapping reads were checked after the RNA-seq reads had been mapped by STAR aligner version 2.5.3a onto the human GRCh37 genome. To test the effect of sequencing depth on detected clonotypes, IR-seq fastq files were randomly downsampled using Seqtk 1.3. TCRdb reanalyzed the raw reads on its own, using fastp at Q25 for trimming and MiXCR for clone calling, and kept in-frame beta chains. Under each unique CDR3 protein, matching rows form one entry showing the most common genes and DNA. The V and J calls follow TCRdb's processing rather than the paper's. In all, the sample holds 75,000 to 95,000 distinct CDR3 sequences, and roughly 21% of those were seen once. The ten largest clones capture approximately 10% of the sample.

This clonotype was counted ten times or more. The target of this receptor is not known. No quality values exist for individual bases; no much larger clone is one base distant. The study at large found these results: Single-read clonotypes made up around 82% of clonotypes but roughly 3.2% of total reads in IR-seq, and less than 75% of clonotypes and approximately 47% of reads in RNA-seq. Clonotypes were captured by IR-seq at much higher depth and more reliably than by RNA-seq, and smaller IR-seq throughput was sufficient for identification of most shared clonotypes. Removing single-read clonotypes increased the correlation between IR-seq and RNA-seq shared clonotype proportions. The sorted CD138-negative fraction was a mixed bone marrow immune population, not purified T cells.

Every patient had bone marrow sampled at the time of active disease. Isolation of bone marrow mononuclear cells was performed by Ficoll-Hypaque density gradient centrifugation. To remove myeloma plasma cells, the cells were labeled with CD138 magnetic microbeads on a MACS separator, and CD138-negative cells were then collected by negative selection. Purity of the isolated cells was checked by flow cytometry on an Attune NxT using CD138 antibodies. Total RNA was extracted with TRIzol reagent and quantified with a NanoDrop spectrophotometer. For each patient, paired RNA-seq and IR-seq were run on the CD138-negative bone marrow sample from that patient.

The specimen sequenced was a population of CD138-negative cells sorted from bone marrow. The cell subset or site tag for this specimen amounts to: bone marrow mononuclear cells depleted of CD138+ plasma/myeloma cells by negative magnetic selection. The sequence came from a donor at least 40 years old with multiple myeloma. The sequence is built from TRBV7-2 and TRBJ1-1; the D gene cannot be resolved reliably. The DNA is TGTGCCAGCAGGTTACAGACGGGCCATAAGAACACTGAAGCTTTCTTT. Translated, it reads CASRLQTGHKNTEAFF. The entire variable domain, with the stretches around the CDR3 drawn from the reference TRBV7-2 and TRBJ1-1 proteins, is GAGVSQSPSNKVTEKGKDVELRCDPISGHTALYWYRQSLGQGLEFLIYFQGNSAPDKSGLPSDRFSAERTGGSVSTLTIQRTQQEDSAVYLCASRLQTGHKNTEAFFGQGTRLTVV.